Below, 23 T cell receptor beta chains from the same sample are listed, as sequenced in a study of blood T cell repertoires in COVID-19 (dated by TCRdb to the early 2020s). Libraries came from the immunoSEQ multiplex PCR assay. This immuneACCESS table, as held by TCRdb, lists in-frame sequences with V and J called but not all clones. Of the missing ones, under half trace to an unresolved V gene in checked studies; the others have no known cause. The sample yields some 20,000 clones; about 79% were counted once. Of the sample, about 6% falls within the top ten clones. The material sequenced was peripheral blood. These receptors were collected from a human donor in a cohort sampled during active COVID-19.

The rearrangement links TRBV4-3 to TRBJ1-2; TRBD1 matches at 7 bases. The ends lost 0 bases at V and 7 bases at J; junction bases unmatched: 14. The CDR3 is made up of 17 amino acids. Germline CDR1 is LGHNA and CDR2 is YSLEER. The CDR3 here is CASSQEGPGGRTGGYTF. CDR3 nucleotide sequence: TGCGCCAGCAGCCAAGAGGGACCAGGGGGGAGAACGGGTGGCTACACCTTC.

J is TRBJ2-1 and V is TRBV5-5; perhaps TRBD2 as D (6 bases). CDR1 is SGHKS and CDR2 is YYEKEE in the germline V gene (reference sequence). The CDR3 loop spans 15 amino acids. Trimming took 4 bases from V and 2 from J, leaving 13 bases between them. CDR3 coding DNA: TGTGCCAGCAGCCCCGGCGGGACGGCCTACAATGAGCAGTTCTTC. Amino acids: CASSPGGTAYNEQFF.

The V and J genes are TRBV11-2 and TRBJ2-1, with D hard to call. The V end was cut by 2 bases, the J end by 0 bases, with 11 bases between. Germline V gene sequence: CDR1 SGHAT, CDR2 FQNNGV. The CDR3 sequence is 16 residues long. CDR3 sequence reads: CASSLSDSLSYNEQFF. CDR3 coding DNA: TGTGCCAGCAGCTTAAGCGACTCCCTCTCCTACAATGAGCAGTTCTTC.

This clone is medium-sized in the sample. Here the CDR3 reads CASSFNRGQPQHF. CDR3 sequence (DNA): TGTGCCAGCAGTTTTAACAGGGGTCAGCCCCAGCATTTT. The genes are TRBV12-3 or TRBV12-4 and TRBJ1-5, with 7 bases lining up with TRBD1. The CDR3 is made up of 13 amino acids. Trimming at V came to 3 bases and at J to 6 bases, leaving 2 bases not matched to a gene.

The V gene is TRBV18, the J gene TRBJ1-4; no definite D call. V shed 4 bases and J shed 3 bases, with 9 bases lying between them. The CDR3 is 14 amino acids. Germline V gene lookup returns CDR1 KGHSH and CDR2 LQKENI. The DNA for the CDR3 is TGTGCCAGCTCACTGGACTTCGCTAATGAAAAACTGTTTTTT. Protein product: CASSLDFANEKLFF. Drawing the rest from reference TRBV18 and TRBJ1-4, the complete variable domain is NAGVMQNPRHLVRRRGQEARLRCSPMKGHSHVYWYRQLPEEGLKFMVYLQKENIIDESGMPKERFSAEFPKEGPSILRIQQVVRGDSAAYFCASSLDFANEKLFFGSGTQLSVL.

The rearrangement links TRBV3-1 (or the pseudogene TRBV3-2) to TRBJ2-5; weak D call: TRBD2 (5 bases). The CDR3 runs to 16 residues. The germline CDR1 and CDR2 sequences are LGHDT and YNNKEL (reference sequence). V was trimmed by 3 bases and J by 7 bases, leaving 21 bases between them. The CDR3: CASSQVPSRAYATQYF. The CDR3 coding sequence is TGTGCCAGCAGCCAGGTCCCTTCGAGGGCCTACGCGACCCAGTACTTC.

Written as DNA, the CDR3 is TGCAGCGTTGAACGAAGGAGGGAAACAGATACGCAGTATTTT. Its protein product is CSVERRRETDTQYF. The rearrangement links TRBV29-1 to TRBJ2-3; TRBD2 is a possible D gene (6 bases). Germline V CDR1 and CDR2: SQVTM, ANQGSEA. The V gene lost 2 bases and the J gene lost 3 bases, with 12 bases spanning the gap. The CDR3 spans 14 residues.

The V and J genes are TRBV11-2 and TRBJ2-3; D possibly corresponds to TRBD2 (5 bases). This CDR3 comprises 19 residues. V lost 1 base and J 0 bases, leaving 20 bases between the germline ends. Germline V gene data show CDR1 as SGHAT and CDR2 as FQNNGV. The CDR3 here is CASSLAFGPRLTSTDTQYF. CDR3 bases: TGTGCCAGCAGCTTAGCCTTTGGCCCGCGACTAACTAGCACAGATACGCAGTATTTT.

The V gene is TRBV7-9, the J gene TRBJ2-5; 10 bases agree with TRBD1. From germline, CDR1 is SEHNR and CDR2 FQNEAQ (reference sequence). V lost 11 bases, J lost 5 bases, and 5 bases stayed unmatched. This CDR3 contains 12 residues. The CDR3 coding sequence is TGTGCCGGGACAGGGGCTTGGGAGACCCAGTACTTC. It codes for CAGTGAWETQYF.

The CDR3 loop reads CASSLAGGSGVGEQYF. In DNA form, the CDR3 reads TGTGCCAGCAGCTTGGCGGGTGGGTCGGGGGTCGGCGAGCAGTACTTC. The chain uses TRBV5-6 and TRBJ2-7; D might be TRBD2 (6 bases). Per the germline V gene, CDR1 is SGHDT and CDR2 is YYEEEE. The CDR3 loop spans 16 amino acids. Trimming took off 0 bases at V and 6 bases at J, with 19 bases between the two ends.

The V and J genes are TRBV6-5 and TRBJ1-3; no reliable D call. The CDR3 length is 15 residues. Germline values: CDR1 MNHEY, CDR2 SVGAGI. Trimming stripped 6 bases from V and 2 bases from J, with 14 bases between. CDR3 region: CASRKMEGTGNTIYF. The CDR3 DNA reads TGTGCCAGCAGAAAAATGGAGGGAACTGGAAACACCATATATTTT.

The V and J genes are TRBV6-5 and TRBJ2-3, with D maybe TRBD2 (6 bases). The V and J ends lost 7 bases and 2 bases respectively, with 10 bases between them. The germline V gene encodes CDR1 MNHEY and CDR2 SVGAGI. The CDR3 is 13 amino acids. In DNA, the CDR3 is TGTGCCAGCATGTGGGACTCCACAGATACGCAGTATTTT. Amino acids: CASMWDSTDTQYF.

This clone was seen a few times. The genes are TRBV9 and TRBJ2-1; 10 nucleotides match TRBD2. The CDR3 runs 14 residues. In germline, CDR1 is SGDLS, CDR2 YYNGEE. V gave up 3 bases and J gave up 11 bases; unmatched junction bases: 8. The CDR3 reads CASSEGGLAMKQFF. The CDR3 DNA follows: TGTGCCAGCAGCGAGGGGGGACTAGCGATGAAGCAGTTCTTC.

The chain employs TRBV6-2 or TRBV6-3 and TRBJ1-2; no definite D call. Germline assignment: CDR1 MNHEY and CDR2 SVGEGT. This CDR3 comprises 14 residues. Trimming cost V 2 bases and J 2 bases, with 9 bases left between them. The CDR3 region is CASSYRYLNYGYTF. CDR3 bases: TGTGCCAGCAGTTACCGGTACCTGAACTATGGCTACACCTTC.

This CDR3 reads CASSQDTGTGALVQYF. In DNA form, the CDR3 reads TGTGCCAGCAGCCAAGACACGGGGACAGGGGCCCTTGTTCAGTACTTC. The rearrangement uses TRBV3-1 (or the pseudogene TRBV3-2) and TRBJ2-4, with 10 bases aligning to TRBD1. Trimming at V came to 0 bases and at J to 11 bases, leaving 10 bases not matched to a gene. The V gene's germline CDR1 is LGHDT and CDR2 YNNKEL (reference sequence). This CDR3 comprises 16 residues.

This chain uses TRBV24-1 with TRBJ2-1, with D perhaps matching TRBD2 (5 bases). CDR1 KGHDR and CDR2 SFDVKD come from the germline V gene. V was clipped by 6 bases and J by 6 bases, with 26 bases between them. There are 18 residues in the CDR3. The CDR3 spells CATSTPLATRGPTNEQFF. CDR3 DNA sequence: TGTGCCACCAGTACCCCCCTAGCTACGAGAGGGCCCACCAATGAGCAGTTCTTC.

The gene calls are TRBV6-5 and TRBJ1-2; D is unresolved. With 8 bases removed from V and 4 bases from J, the gap between germline ends came to 14 bases. CDR3 length: 13 residues. CDR1 and CDR2 from the germline V gene are MNHEY and SVGAGI. CDR3 nucleotide sequence: TGTGCCAGCTCTCTGGGCCCCCGCTATGGCTACACCTTC. This encodes CASSLGPRYGYTF.

The chain recombines TRBV7-2 with TRBJ2-3; perhaps TRBD1 as D (6 bases). Germline lookup yields CDR1 SGHTA and CDR2 FQGNSA. This CDR3 has 13 residues. Trimming shortened V by 3 bases and J by 3 bases, and 7 bases separated the two germline ends. CDR3 sequence reads: CASSLQGTDTQYF. The DNA of the CDR3 is TGTGCCAGCAGCTTGCAGGGGACAGATACGCAGTATTTT.

This sequence joins TRBV4-1 and TRBJ1-1; 9 nucleotides align to TRBD1. Germline V CDR1 and CDR2: MGHRA, YSYEKL. This CDR3 has 17 amino acids. V dropped 4 bases and J dropped 0; count of bases not matched to a gene: 9. The CDR3 region is CASSRTTGGEMNTEAFF. The CDR3 DNA sequence: TGCGCCAGCAGCCGAACGACAGGGGGGGAAATGAACACTGAAGCTTTCTTT.

The chain employs TRBV6-5 and TRBJ2-1, with no clear D. V lost 4 bases and J 9 bases, leaving 13 bases between the germline ends. Germline CDR1 and CDR2: MNHEY and SVGAGI. This CDR3 is built from 13 residues. CDR3 in amino acids: CASSSQNLGEQFF. In DNA form, the CDR3 reads TGTGCCAGCAGTTCTCAAAATCTCGGTGAGCAGTTCTTC.

V usage is TRBV6-6 and J usage is TRBJ2-7, with D maybe TRBD1 (5 bases). Germline CDR1 is MNHNY and CDR2 is SVGAGI (reference sequence). The CDR3 is 14 residues long. V lost 2 bases and J lost 1, with 9 bases in between. The CDR3 sequence: CASSYETASYEQYF. The CDR3 DNA is TGTGCCAGCAGTTACGAGACAGCTTCCTACGAGCAGTACTTC.

The gene calls are TRBV28 and TRBJ1-2, with 9 bases that match TRBD1. The germline V gene encodes CDR1 MDHEN and CDR2 SYDVKM. This CDR3 has 15 amino acids. J was trimmed by 4 bases and V by 2 bases; bases with no gene match: 5. CDR3 DNA: TGTGCCAGCAGTTTAGGCGGACAGGGGACCTATGGCTACACCTTC. Protein: CASSLGGQGTYGYTF.

The chain joins TRBV18 to TRBJ2-2; 7 positions match TRBD1. V was pared by 4 bases and J by 0 bases, with 5 bases of the junction left unmatched. The CDR3 has 16 amino acids. Germline CDR1 is KGHSH and CDR2 is LQKENI. Here the CDR3 reads CASSRDSPANTGELFF. CDR3 in DNA: TGTGCCAGCTCACGGGACAGCCCCGCGAACACCGGGGAGCTGTTTTTT.